These 24 T cell receptor beta chains were all obtained from the same sample, sequenced in a study of cytotoxic CD8 clonotypes in ibrutinib-treated CLL. Sequenced by immunoSEQ multiplex PCR; TCRdb stores in-frame clones only, minus some. The sample has about 160,000 clones; approximately 80% are singletons. The material was PBMCs, obtained after 12 months of ibrutinib treatment. The source is a human donor with chronic lymphocytic leukemia.

The chain combines TRBV18 with TRBJ1-4; 9 bases align to TRBD1. The CDR3 is 15 residues long. Per the germline V gene, CDR1 is KGHSH and CDR2 is LQKENI. Trimming removed 6 bases from V and 8 bases from J; junction bases left unmatched: 10. CDR3 sequence: CASSGQGPFGEKLFF. The CDR3 DNA follows: TGTGCCAGCTCGGGACAGGGTCCTTTTGGCGAAAAACTGTTTTTT. The full variable domain, its missing parts supplied by reference TRBV18 and TRBJ1-4, is NAGVMQNPRHLVRRRGQEARLRCSPMKGHSHVYWYRQLPEEGLKFMVYLQKENIIDESGMPKERFSAEFPKEGPSILRIQQVVRGDSAAYFCASSGQGPFGEKLFFGSGTQLSVL.

This clone has more than one count but fewer than ten. This chain joins TRBV2 and TRBJ2-2; D remains unclear. Germline assignment: CDR1 SNHLY and CDR2 FYNNEI. Trimming left V 6 bases short and J 5 bases short, with 7 bases between. The CDR3 is 12 residues long. Here the CDR3 reads CASRRETGELFF. The DNA for the CDR3 is TGTGCCAGCAGGAGAGAGACCGGGGAGCTGTTTTTT.

This clone was observed a single time. This chain links TRBV5-1 with TRBJ2-5; perhaps TRBD1 as D (6 bases). V shed 4 bases and J shed 6 bases, with 13 bases lying between them. The CDR3 runs to 13 residues. Germline lookup yields CDR1 SGHRS and CDR2 YFSETQ. The DNA of the CDR3 is TGCGCCAGCAGCCCCGAGGGGGTAAAGACCCAGTACTTC. This encodes CASSPEGVKTQYF.

The gene calls are TRBV7-3 and TRBJ2-2; D gene uncertain. Trimming took off 5 bases at V and 0 bases at J, with 4 bases between the two ends. Germline assignment: CDR1 SGHTA and CDR2 FQGTGA. The CDR3 runs 13 residues. The DNA for the CDR3 is TGTGCCAGCAGCCCCTCGAACACCGGGGAGCTGTTTTTT. It codes for CASSPSNTGELFF.

This rearrangement joins TRBV7-3 to TRBJ2-3; TRBD2 aligns across 11 bases. Germline V gives CDR1 SGHTA, CDR2 FQGTGA. The CDR3 covers 16 residues. The V and J ends lost 0 bases and 6 bases, in that order; junction bases with no gene match: 5. The CDR3 bases are TGTGCCAGCAGCTTAACTAGCGGGAGGGCCCAGGATACGCAGTATTTT. Protein product: CASSLTSGRAQDTQYF.

In this sample, this clone turned up once. The chain combines TRBV6-5 with TRBJ2-7; D ambiguous. Deletions cut 2 bases from V and 2 bases from J, with 7 bases between. The CDR3 extends over 13 amino acids. CDR1 and CDR2 from the germline V gene are MNHEY and SVGAGI. The CDR3 coding sequence is TGTGCCAGCAGTTACCGGCCGGCCTACGAGCAGTACTTC. Translating it yields CASSYRPAYEQYF.

The chain has TRBV7-2 and TRBJ1-2, with D unresolved. V was cut by 1 base and J by 2 bases, with 5 bases left in between. The CDR3 contains 13 residues. Germline loops: CDR1 SGHTA, CDR2 FQGNSA. The CDR3: CASSLDGNYGYTF. The CDR3 DNA reads as TGTGCCAGCAGCTTAGATGGAAACTATGGCTACACCTTC.

V gene TRBV7-2 combines with J gene TRBJ2-7; D is unclear. In germline, CDR1 is SGHTA, CDR2 FQGNSA. This CDR3 region has 14 residues. V was clipped by 4 bases and J by 0 bases, with 10 bases between them. CDR3 in DNA: TGTGCCAGCAGCTCGCGGCCGAACTCCTACGAGCAGTACTTC. This codes for CASSSRPNSYEQYF.

The CDR3 region has the DNA TGTGCCAGCAGCTTGCGACAGCAAGAGACCCAGTACTTC. It translates to CASSLRQQETQYF. The J gene is TRBJ2-5, the V gene TRBV5-8, with D maybe TRBD1 (5 bases). The CDR3 is 13 residues long. Per germline, CDR1 SGHTS and CDR2 YDEGEE. Trimming left V 1 base short and J 2 bases short, with 6 bases between.

The J gene is TRBJ1-6, the V gene TRBV28; 7 bases line up with TRBD1. The CDR3 covers 17 residues. CDR1 and CDR2 from the germline V gene are MDHEN and SYDVKM. With 2 bases clipped from V and 8 bases from J, the junction kept 12 bases outside the gene matches. CDR3 amino acids: CASSLRLGGAQDSPLHF. In DNA, the CDR3 is TGTGCCAGCAGTTTAAGGTTAGGGGGCGCACAGGATTCACCCCTCCACTTT.

The chain joins TRBV7-6 to TRBJ2-3; TRBD2 aligns across 8 bases. With V trimmed by 6 bases and J by 2 bases, 7 bases remained unmatched. CDR1 and CDR2 (germline): SGHVS, FNYEAQ. The CDR3 is made up of 15 amino acids. CDR3 in DNA: TGTGCCAGCAGTCCAGACGGGGGGGCCACAGATACGCAGTATTTT. Protein product: CASSPDGGATDTQYF.

The chain employs TRBV29-1 and TRBJ1-2; 7 bases are shared with TRBD1. This CDR3 is built from 14 residues. J lost 4 bases, V lost 6 bases, and 11 bases had no gene match. Germline CDR1 reads SQVTM; CDR2 reads ANQGSEA. CDR3 nucleotide sequence: TGCAGCGTCCGCCGACAGGGTTCGTTCTATGGCTACACCTTC. Its translation is CSVRRQGSFYGYTF.

The genes are TRBV29-1 and TRBJ2-7; the match to TRBD1 covers 9 bases. Germline assignment: CDR1 SQVTM and CDR2 ANQGSEA. This CDR3 has 11 residues. V lost 7 bases, J lost 4 bases, and 2 bases stayed unmatched. The CDR3 loop is CSAGTGYEQYF. CDR3 coding DNA: TGCAGCGCTGGGACAGGGTACGAGCAGTACTTC.

In this sample, this clone turned up a few times. The chain uses TRBV25-1 and TRBJ2-2; the match to TRBD1 covers 7 bases. Germline V CDR1 and CDR2: MGHDK, SYGVNS. There are 15 residues in the CDR3. Unmatched junction bases numbered 8, after V lost 3 bases and J lost 7 bases. CDR3 sequence (DNA): TGTGCCAGCAGTGAGGGGACAGTCGGGATCGGGGAGCTGTTTTTT. Translating gives CASSEGTVGIGELFF.

The chain employs TRBV29-1 and TRBJ2-5; D gene ambiguous. The CDR3 runs to 12 residues. Germline V gene lookup returns CDR1 SQVTM and CDR2 ANQGSEA. Trimming pared 6 bases from V and 1 base from J, leaving 9 bases between. The CDR3: CSVSRGQETQYF. The CDR3, as DNA: TGCAGCGTCTCCCGAGGCCAAGAGACCCAGTACTTC.

This clone was seen once. V is TRBV7-2 and J is TRBJ2-2; 9 positions agree with TRBD1. After removal of 5 bases from V and 1 base from J, the junction contained 8 bases not matched to a gene. The CDR3 has 17 residues. Germline values: CDR1 SGHTA, CDR2 FQGNSA. This CDR3 reads CASSERAGQGNTGELFF. CDR3 sequence (DNA): TGTGCCAGCAGCGAACGGGCGGGACAGGGGAACACCGGGGAGCTGTTTTTT.

The chain uses TRBV4-1 and TRBJ2-3; 16 positions match TRBD2. Germline CDR1 reads MGHRA; CDR2 reads YSYEKL. The CDR3 extends over 20 amino acids. J gave up 0 bases and V 4 bases, and 10 bases lay outside the gene matches. CDR3: CASSRDGTSGGGSSTDTQYF. The CDR3 region has the DNA TGCGCCAGCAGCCGGGACGGGACTAGCGGGGGGGGATCTAGCACAGATACGCAGTATTTT.

This chain uses TRBV6-5 with TRBJ1-1; 7 nucleotides agree with TRBD1. The CDR3 totals 14 residues. Germline CDR1 and CDR2: MNHEY and SVGAGI. Losses at the gene ends were 6 bases for V and 1 base for J; bases not matched to a gene: 5. CDR3 protein: CASSPGTANTEAFF. DNA for the CDR3: TGTGCCAGCAGCCCAGGGACAGCGAACACTGAAGCTTTCTTT.

The chain employs TRBV11-2 and TRBJ2-3; D gene uncertain. CDR1 and CDR2 (germline): SGHAT, FQNNGV. The CDR3 is 10 amino acids. Trimming shortened V by 4 bases and J by 12 bases, and 8 bases separated the two germline ends. The CDR3 sequence: CASSSSVQYF. In DNA, the CDR3 is TGTGCCAGCAGCTCGAGTGTTCAGTATTTT.

CDR3 loop: CASSPTKGGRVSYNSPLHF. The CDR3 DNA is TGTGCCAGCAGCCCTACAAAAGGTGGCAGGGTCTCCTATAATTCACCCCTCCACTTT. V gene TRBV4-2 combines with J gene TRBJ1-6; TRBD1 is a possible D gene (5 bases). Germline V lookup: CDR1 LGHNA, CDR2 YNFKEQ. Trimming stripped 4 bases from V and 0 bases from J, with 19 bases between. This CDR3 contains 19 residues.

The V and J genes are TRBV5-3 and TRBJ2-1; no clear D. TRBV5-3 carries the ORF label, with uncertain function. Between the trimmed V and J ends, which lost 0 bases and 5 bases, there was a span of 18 bases. The CDR3 is made up of 17 amino acids. The CDR3 DNA reads TGTGCCAGAAGCTTGGGAACAGCCCCTGGGTTCCACAATGAGCAGTTCTTC. It encodes CARSLGTAPGFHNEQFF.

The chain links TRBV7-9 to TRBJ2-2; D is ambiguous. From germline, CDR1 is SEHNR and CDR2 FQNEAQ (reference sequence). V lost 4 bases, J lost 7 bases, and 4 bases lay in between. The CDR3 consists of 11 residues. CDR3 sequence: CASSYVGELFF. In DNA, the CDR3 is TGTGCCAGCAGCTACGTCGGGGAGCTGTTTTTT.

The gene calls are TRBV7-2 and TRBJ2-1, with 8 bases aligning to TRBD2. Germline lookup yields CDR1 SGHTA and CDR2 FQGNSA. V dropped 2 bases and J dropped 7; count of bases not matched to a gene: 10. CDR3 length equals 16 residues. The CDR3 DNA reads as TGTGCCAGCAGCTTACCCCCGGGGGGGGTGTTGAATGAGCAGTTCTTC. Its protein is CASSLPPGGVLNEQFF.

This clone occurred a few times. The chain uses TRBV6-5 and TRBJ2-5; a possible D gene is TRBD2 (7 bases). Germline loops: CDR1 MNHEY, CDR2 SVGAGI. The CDR3 totals 14 residues. The V end was cut by 8 bases, the J end by 5 bases, with 18 bases between. The CDR3 loop reads CASEAGRGSETQYF. In nucleotides, the CDR3 is TGTGCCAGCGAGGCAGGGAGGGGGTCGGAGACCCAGTACTTC.